This T cell receptor beta chain was obtained from a study of cytomegalovirus exposure and HLA in healthy donors. Turning to this clone: Antigen: not known.

60 Vbeta and 13 Jbeta primers were used in PCR. The protocol was immunoSEQ multiplex PCR, while the TCRdb copy is restricted to in-frame clones and leaves out a portion. The sample lists some 180,000 clones; around 70% were seen once. Germline lookup yields CDR1 SGHRS and CDR2 YFSETQ. The CDR3 consists of 14 residues. The junction had 6 bases not matched to a gene; V was cut back by 4 bases and J by 8 bases. Study-level results: Other equally common chains were less clonally expanded than HLA-associated TCR beta chains, a later analysis showed. Presence/absence analyses assumed roughly uniform sequencing depth across donors, which may not hold.

Sequences were obtained from PBMCs. The TCR comes from a male donor in good health and CMV-seronegative. V is TRBV5-1 and J is TRBJ1-4; TRBD1 matches 9 bases. The chain's CDR3 is CASSRTGEGEKLFF. Here the CDR3 DNA reads TGCGCCAGCAGCCGGACAGGGGAGGGCGAAAAACTGTTTTTT.